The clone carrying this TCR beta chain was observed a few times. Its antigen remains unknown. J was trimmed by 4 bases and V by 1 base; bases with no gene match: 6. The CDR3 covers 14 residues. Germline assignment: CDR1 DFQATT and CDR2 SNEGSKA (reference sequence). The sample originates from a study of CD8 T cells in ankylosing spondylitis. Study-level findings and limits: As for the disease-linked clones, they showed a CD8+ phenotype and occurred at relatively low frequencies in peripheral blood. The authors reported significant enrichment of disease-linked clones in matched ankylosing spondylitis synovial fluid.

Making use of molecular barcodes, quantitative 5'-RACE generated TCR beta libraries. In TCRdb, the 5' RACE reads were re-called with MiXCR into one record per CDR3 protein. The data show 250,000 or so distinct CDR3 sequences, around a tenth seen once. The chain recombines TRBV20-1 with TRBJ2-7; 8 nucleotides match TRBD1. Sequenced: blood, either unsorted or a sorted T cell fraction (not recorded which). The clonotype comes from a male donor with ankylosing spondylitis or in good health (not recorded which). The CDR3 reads CSARAAGGRYEQYF. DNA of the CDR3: TGCAGTGCTAGAGCGGCAGGGGGCAGATACGAGCAGTACTTC.